A single sample is the source of the 11 T cell receptor beta chains below, sequenced in a study of control samples from healthy donors and cancer patients (dated by TCRdb to 2019 to 2021). Library construction relied on the immunoSEQ multiplex PCR assay. Not all clones reach the TCRdb copy of this immuneACCESS table, which keeps in-frame sequences only. Checked studies attribute under half of the gap to unresolved V genes and leave the rest unexplained. In this sample the table shows approximately 60,000 clones, approximately 85% of which occur a single time. Of the sample, 4.5% to 6.5% falls within the top ten clones. Sequencing was performed on blood. These receptors were taken from a man between 40 and 49 years old in good health.

The chain employs TRBV12-3 or TRBV12-4 and TRBJ1-5; the D is unclear. The V end was cut by 0 bases, the J end by 5 bases, with 2 bases between. The CDR3 loop spans 12 amino acids. In nucleotides, the CDR3 is TGTGCCAGCAGTTTAGCCGATCAGCCCCAGCATTTT. It yields the protein CASSLADQPQHF.

This clone has only a few counts. This chain uses TRBV27 with TRBJ1-5; weak D call: TRBD1 (6 bases). Germline CDR1 MNHEY, CDR2 SMNVEV (reference sequence). The V end lost 5 bases, the J end lost 1 base, and 9 bases lay between the germline ends. The length of the CDR3 is 14 residues. The chain's CDR3 is CASSLGQSNQPQHF. Written as DNA, the CDR3 is TGTGCCAGCAGTCTTGGACAGAGCAATCAGCCCCAGCATTTT.

The chain uses TRBV28 and TRBJ1-2, with D possibly being TRBD1 (6 bases). The CDR3 loop spans 16 amino acids. Germline values: CDR1 MDHEN, CDR2 SYDVKM. V shed 5 bases and J shed 3 bases, with 19 bases lying between them. The CDR3 spells CASSPPLGAGDYGYTF. CDR3 sequence (DNA): TGTGCCAGCAGTCCCCCCTTGGGGGCTGGAGACTATGGCTACACCTTC.

The V and J genes are TRBV28 and TRBJ1-5; 9 positions agree with TRBD1. The germline CDR1 and CDR2 sequences are MDHEN and SYDVKM. The ends lost 6 bases at V and 1 base at J; junction bases unmatched: 4. This CDR3 has 15 amino acids. The CDR3 loop reads CASSTGGLSNQPQHF. The CDR3 DNA reads TGTGCCAGCAGCACAGGGGGCTTAAGCAATCAGCCCCAGCATTTT.

This clone was recorded once. The genes are TRBV3-1 (or the pseudogene TRBV3-2) and TRBJ2-2; D is unclear. Deletions cut 1 base from V and 7 bases from J, with 7 bases between. The CDR3 covers 13 residues. Germline V gene data show CDR1 as LGHDT and CDR2 as YNNKEL (reference sequence). The CDR3 spells CASSQVGVGELFF. The CDR3 DNA reads as TGTGCCAGCAGCCAAGTCGGAGTCGGGGAGCTGTTTTTT.

This chain uses TRBV29-1 with TRBJ2-7; unclear D gene. The germline CDR1 and CDR2 sequences are SQVTM and ANQGSEA. The V and J ends lost 1 base and 2 bases respectively, with 6 bases between them. CDR3 length: 12 residues. The CDR3 DNA reads as TGCAGCGTTGAAGTGGCTCCCTACGAGCAGTACTTC. Protein product: CSVEVAPYEQYF.

The CDR3 region is CASSVVGGQETQYF. CDR3 sequence (DNA): TGTGCCAGCAGTGTGGTAGGGGGCCAAGAGACCCAGTACTTC. The chain couples TRBV25-1 to TRBJ2-5; D perhaps matches TRBD1 (6 bases). Germline-derived CDR1 and CDR2 are MGHDK and SYGVNS. V lost 4 bases to trimming and J lost 1 base, with 10 bases between them. CDR3 length: 14 amino acids.

The chain has TRBV20-1 and TRBJ2-3; D unresolved. The germline V and J ends were trimmed by 3 bases and 6 bases, with 7 bases remaining between them. The V gene's germline CDR1 is DFQATT and CDR2 SNEGSKA (reference sequence). The CDR3 has 11 residues. This chain's CDR3 is CSASQRDTQYF. CDR3 nucleotide sequence: TGCAGTGCTAGTCAAAGGGATACGCAGTATTTT.

The J gene is TRBJ2-7, the V gene TRBV6-5; 7 bases agree with TRBD1. The CDR3 is 15 amino acids. V lost 0 bases, J lost 3 bases, and 5 bases stayed unmatched. Germline CDR1 is MNHEY and CDR2 is SVGAGI. The CDR3 nucleotides read TGTGCCAGCAGTTACTCGAGGCAGGGGGTCTACGAGCAGTACTTC. Its protein is CASSYSRQGVYEQYF.

V usage is TRBV28 and J usage is TRBJ1-2, with TRBD1 matching over 7 bases. The germline gives CDR1 MDHEN, CDR2 SYDVKM. The V gene end was trimmed by 3 bases and the J gene end by 10 bases; junction bases not matched to a gene: 8. This CDR3 contains 13 residues. The CDR3 sequence: CASSLGQLIFYTF. CDR3 DNA sequence: TGTGCCAGCAGTTTGGGACAGCTAATTTTCTACACCTTC.

The V call is TRBV30, the J call TRBJ1-4; 10 positions agree with TRBD1. CDR3 length: 15 amino acids. CDR1 is GTSNPN, CDR2 SVGIG, per germline (reference sequence). Germline trimming cut 0 bases from V and 8 bases from J; bases unmatched to any gene: 6. CDR3 sequence reads: CAWSVRTGGQEKLFF. The CDR3 DNA follows: TGTGCCTGGAGTGTACGGACAGGGGGACAGGAAAAACTGTTTTTT.